This T cell receptor beta chain was recorded in a study of breast tumors, draining lymph nodes, adjacent tissues. The CDR3 totals 15 residues. Looked up from germline, CDR1 is SSHAT and CDR2 is FNYEAQ (reference sequence). As regards this clonotype: What it binds is unknown. This clone may be a read error of a much larger clone one base away.

Study-wide findings and caveats: Data only fit, rather than demonstrated, lymph node origin of most tumor T cells. Compared with lymph nodes, tumors were less diverse; compared with nontumor tissue, more.

TCRdb itself ran the multiplex PCR reads through MiXCR, one entry per CDR3 protein. The data show some 49,000 distinct CDR3 sequences, 20% to 25% seen once. Sequencing used breast tumor tissue. This chain uses TRBV7-7 with TRBJ2-7; 9 bases align to TRBD1. This TCR came from a female donor with breast cancer. Some clones in this sample may be carry-over from other donors' samples. The CDR3 DNA follows: TGTGCTAGCAGCTTTGGGACAGGGACCCTCCACGAGCAGTACTTC. Protein: CASSFGTGTLHEQYF. The whole variable domain, remainder taken from reference TRBV7-7 and TRBJ2-7, is GAGVSQSPRYKVTKRGQDVTLRCDPISSHATLYWYQQALGQGPEFLTYFNYEAQPDKSGLPSDRFSAERPEGSISTLTIQRTEQRDSAMYRCASSFGTGTLHEQYFGPGTRLTVT.